A single T cell receptor (beta chain) is shown here with its context. Via MiXCR, TCRdb re-called the 5' RACE reads, giving one row per CDR3 protein. Counted here are about 43,000 distinct CDR3 sequences, 22% occurring once; the ten biggest clones make up about 4.5%. Germline V gene data show CDR1 as DFQATT and CDR2 as SNEGSKA (reference sequence). V was shortened by 4 bases and J by 0 bases, with 21 bases between the two germline ends. The CDR3 is made up of 17 amino acids. The sorted Tregs were CD4+CD25+CD127-/low cells. This TCR derives from a female donor with breast cancer. The rearrangement uses TRBV20-1 and TRBJ1-1; D may be TRBD1 (5 bases). The sample taken for sequencing was Tregs sorted from a lymph node. CDR3 region: CSAKGWQLGEMNTEAFF. The CDR3 DNA reads TGCAGTGCTAAAGGTTGGCAGTTGGGGGAAATGAACACTGAAGCTTTCTTT.